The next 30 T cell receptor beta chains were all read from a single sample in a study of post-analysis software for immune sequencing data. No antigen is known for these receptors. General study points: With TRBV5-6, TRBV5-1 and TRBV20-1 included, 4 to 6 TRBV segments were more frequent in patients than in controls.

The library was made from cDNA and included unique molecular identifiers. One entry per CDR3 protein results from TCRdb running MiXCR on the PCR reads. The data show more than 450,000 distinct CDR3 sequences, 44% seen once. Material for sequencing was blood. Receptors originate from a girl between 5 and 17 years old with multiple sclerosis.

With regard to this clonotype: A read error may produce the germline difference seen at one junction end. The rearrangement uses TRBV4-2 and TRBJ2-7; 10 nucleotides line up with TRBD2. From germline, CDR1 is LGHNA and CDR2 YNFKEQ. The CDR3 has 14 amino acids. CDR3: CANSQSGRAHEQYF. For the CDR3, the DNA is TGTGCCAACAGCCAGAGCGGGAGGGCCCACGAGCAGTACTTC.

The CDR3 sequence: CSVIAGGNNEQFF. The CDR3 nucleotides read TGCAGTGTTATAGCGGGAGGAAACAATGAGCAGTTCTTC. The gene calls are TRBV20-1 and TRBJ2-1; 10 nucleotides align to TRBD2. Germline loops: CDR1 DFQATT, CDR2 SNEGSKA (reference sequence). V shed 7 bases and J 5 bases; nucleotides not matched to a gene: 5. The CDR3 extends over 13 amino acids.

The CDR3 protein is CASSLEVEPQHF. The CDR3 DNA follows: TGTGCCAGCAGTTTAGAGGTAGAGCCCCAGCATTTT. This chain connects TRBV12-3 or TRBV12-4 to TRBJ1-5; no firm D call. The CDR3 spans 12 residues. Trimming left V 1 base short and J 8 bases short, with 6 bases between.

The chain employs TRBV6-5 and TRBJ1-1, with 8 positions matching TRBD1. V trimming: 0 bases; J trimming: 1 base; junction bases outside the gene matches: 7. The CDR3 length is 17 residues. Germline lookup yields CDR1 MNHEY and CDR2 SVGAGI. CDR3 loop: CASSYSAGGAGNTEAFF. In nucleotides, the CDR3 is TGTGCCAGCAGTTACTCGGCAGGGGGCGCGGGGAACACTGAAGCTTTCTTT.

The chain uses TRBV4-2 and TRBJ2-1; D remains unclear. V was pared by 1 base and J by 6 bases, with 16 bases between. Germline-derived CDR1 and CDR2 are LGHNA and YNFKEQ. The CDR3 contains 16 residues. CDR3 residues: CASSQGGDPTSNEQFF. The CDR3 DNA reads TGTGCCAGCAGCCAAGGCGGCGACCCAACCTCCAATGAGCAGTTCTTC.

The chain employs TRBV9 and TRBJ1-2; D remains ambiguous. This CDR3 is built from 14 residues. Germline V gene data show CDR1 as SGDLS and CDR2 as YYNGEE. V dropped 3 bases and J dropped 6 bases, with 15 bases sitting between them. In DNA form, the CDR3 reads TGTGCCAGCAGCGAGCGGGATTTCGGAGATGGCTACACCTTC. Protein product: CASSERDFGDGYTF.

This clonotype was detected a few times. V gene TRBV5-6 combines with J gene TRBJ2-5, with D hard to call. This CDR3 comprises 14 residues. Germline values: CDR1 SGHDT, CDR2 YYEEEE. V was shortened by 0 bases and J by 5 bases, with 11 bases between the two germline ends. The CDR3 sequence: CASSLEQGRETQYF. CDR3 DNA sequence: TGTGCCAGCAGCTTGGAACAAGGGCGGGAGACCCAGTACTTC.

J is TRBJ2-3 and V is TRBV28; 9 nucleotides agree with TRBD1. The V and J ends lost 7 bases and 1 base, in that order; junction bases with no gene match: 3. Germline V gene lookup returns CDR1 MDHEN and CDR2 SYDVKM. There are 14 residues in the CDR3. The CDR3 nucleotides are TGTGCCAGCACCCGACAGGGGGGCACAGATACGCAGTATTTT. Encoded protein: CASTRQGGTDTQYF.

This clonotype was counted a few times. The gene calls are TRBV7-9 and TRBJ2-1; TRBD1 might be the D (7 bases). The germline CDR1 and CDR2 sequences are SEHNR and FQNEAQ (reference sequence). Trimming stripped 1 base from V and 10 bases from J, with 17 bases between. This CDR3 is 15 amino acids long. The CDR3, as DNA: TGTGCCAGCAGCTTAGACGGGGGCCTAGGGGGCGAGCAGTTCTTC. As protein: CASSLDGGLGGEQFF.

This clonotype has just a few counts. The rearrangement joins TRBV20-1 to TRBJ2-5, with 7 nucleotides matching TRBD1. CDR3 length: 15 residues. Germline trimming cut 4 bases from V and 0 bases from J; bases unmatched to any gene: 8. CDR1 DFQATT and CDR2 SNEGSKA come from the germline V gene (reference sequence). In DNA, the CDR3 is TGCAGTGCTACCCGACAGGGAACGTACCAAGAGACCCAGTACTTC. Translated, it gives CSATRQGTYQETQYF.

The CDR3 loop is CSAIVRRYGYTF. The CDR3 DNA reads TGCAGTGCTATTGTCCGGCGCTATGGCTACACCTTC. The chain recombines TRBV20-1 with TRBJ1-2; unclear D gene. Trimming pared 4 bases from V and 4 bases from J, leaving 10 bases between. Germline lookup yields CDR1 DFQATT and CDR2 SNEGSKA (reference sequence). The length of the CDR3 is 12 residues.

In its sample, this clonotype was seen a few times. Here the CDR3 DNA reads TGCAGCGTTGCAAGGACAGAAGATGAAGCTTTCTTT. It encodes CSVARTEDEAFF. The chain is built from TRBV29-1 and TRBJ1-1; D is possibly TRBD1 (6 bases). The CDR3 consists of 12 residues. V lost 4 bases, J lost 7 bases, and 13 bases lay in between. Germline lookup yields CDR1 SQVTM and CDR2 ANQGSEA.

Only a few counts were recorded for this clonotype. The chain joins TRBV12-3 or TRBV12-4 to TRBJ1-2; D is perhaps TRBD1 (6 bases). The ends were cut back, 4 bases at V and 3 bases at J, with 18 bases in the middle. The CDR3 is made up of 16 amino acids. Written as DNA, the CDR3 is TGTGCCAGCAGTTGGGGTGGTGGGGGCACCCACTATGGCTACACCTTC. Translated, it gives CASSWGGGGTHYGYTF.

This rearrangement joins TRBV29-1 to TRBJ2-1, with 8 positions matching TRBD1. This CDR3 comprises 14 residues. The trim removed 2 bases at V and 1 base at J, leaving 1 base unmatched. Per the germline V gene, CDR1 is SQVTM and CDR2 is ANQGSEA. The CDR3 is CSVERQGSYNEQFF. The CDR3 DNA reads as TGCAGCGTTGAAAGACAGGGGTCCTACAATGAGCAGTTCTTC.

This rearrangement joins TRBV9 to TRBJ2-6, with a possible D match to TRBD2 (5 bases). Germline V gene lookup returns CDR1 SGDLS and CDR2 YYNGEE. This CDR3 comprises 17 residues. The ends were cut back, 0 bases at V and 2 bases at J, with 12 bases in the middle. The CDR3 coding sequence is TGTGCCAGCAGCGTAGGGACTCTGGGCGCTGGGGCCAACGTCCTGACTTTC. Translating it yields CASSVGTLGAGANVLTF.

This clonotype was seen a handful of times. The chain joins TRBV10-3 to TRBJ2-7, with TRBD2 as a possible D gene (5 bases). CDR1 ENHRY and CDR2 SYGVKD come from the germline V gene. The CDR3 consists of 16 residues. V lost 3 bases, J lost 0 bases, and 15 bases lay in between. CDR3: CAISDRGFKGSYEQYF. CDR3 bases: TGTGCCATCAGTGACCGAGGGTTCAAGGGCTCCTACGAGCAGTACTTC.

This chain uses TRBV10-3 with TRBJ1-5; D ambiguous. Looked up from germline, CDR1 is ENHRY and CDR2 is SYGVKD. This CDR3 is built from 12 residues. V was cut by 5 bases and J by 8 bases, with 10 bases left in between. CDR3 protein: CAISPDGEPQHF. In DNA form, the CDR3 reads TGTGCCATCAGTCCTGATGGGGAGCCCCAGCATTTT.

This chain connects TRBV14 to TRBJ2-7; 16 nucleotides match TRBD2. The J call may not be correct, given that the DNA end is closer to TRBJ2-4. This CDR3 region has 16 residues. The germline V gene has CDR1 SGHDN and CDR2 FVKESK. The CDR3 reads CASSPGTSGGANIQYF. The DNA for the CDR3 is TGTGCCAGCAGCCCTGGGACTAGCGGGGGGGCTAACATTCAGTACTTC.

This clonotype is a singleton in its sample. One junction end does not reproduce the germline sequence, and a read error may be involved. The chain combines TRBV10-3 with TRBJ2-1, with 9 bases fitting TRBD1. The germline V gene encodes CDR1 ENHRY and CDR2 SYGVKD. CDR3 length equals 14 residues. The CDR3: CAITLGQGNNGQFF. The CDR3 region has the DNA TGTGCCATCACTCTGGGACAGGGAAACAATGGGCAGTTCTTC.

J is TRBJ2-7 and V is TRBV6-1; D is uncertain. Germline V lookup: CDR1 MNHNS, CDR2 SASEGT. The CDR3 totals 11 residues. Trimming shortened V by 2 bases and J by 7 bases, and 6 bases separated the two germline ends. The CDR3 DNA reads TGTGCCAGCAGTGAATTGGAAGAGCAGTACTTC. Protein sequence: CASSELEEQYF.

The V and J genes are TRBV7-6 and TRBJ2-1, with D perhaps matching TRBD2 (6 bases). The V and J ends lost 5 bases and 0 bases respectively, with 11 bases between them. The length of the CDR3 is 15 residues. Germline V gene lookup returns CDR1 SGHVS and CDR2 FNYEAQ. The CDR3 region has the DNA TGTGCCAGCAGCCCTTTGCGGGACTCCTACAATGAGCAGTTCTTC. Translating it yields CASSPLRDSYNEQFF.

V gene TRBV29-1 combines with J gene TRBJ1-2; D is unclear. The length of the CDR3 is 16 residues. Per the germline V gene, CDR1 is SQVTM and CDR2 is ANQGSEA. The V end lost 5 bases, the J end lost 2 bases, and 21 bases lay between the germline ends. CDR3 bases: TGCAGCGTTTACACCTCCCGGATAGGCCCGAACTATGGCTACACCTTC. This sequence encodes CSVYTSRIGPNYGYTF.

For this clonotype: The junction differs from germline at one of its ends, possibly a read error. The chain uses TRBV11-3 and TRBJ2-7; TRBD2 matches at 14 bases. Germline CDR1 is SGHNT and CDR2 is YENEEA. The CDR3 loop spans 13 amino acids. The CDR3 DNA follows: TGTGCCGGCAGCCCGGGACTAGCGGGAGATGGGTACTTC. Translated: CAGSPGLAGDGYF.

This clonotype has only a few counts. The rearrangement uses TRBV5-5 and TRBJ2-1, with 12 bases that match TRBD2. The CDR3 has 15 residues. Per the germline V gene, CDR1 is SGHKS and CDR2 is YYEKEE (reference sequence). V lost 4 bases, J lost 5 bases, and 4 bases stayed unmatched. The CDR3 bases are TGTGCCAGCAGCGGGGGACTAGCGGGTCACAATGAGCAGTTCTTC. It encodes CASSGGLAGHNEQFF.

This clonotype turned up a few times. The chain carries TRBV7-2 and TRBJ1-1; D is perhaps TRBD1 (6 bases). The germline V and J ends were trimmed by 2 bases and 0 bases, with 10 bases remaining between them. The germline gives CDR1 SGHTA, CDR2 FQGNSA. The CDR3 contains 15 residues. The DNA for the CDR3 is TGTGCCAGCAGCTTACAGACAGGAGTGAACACTGAAGCTTTCTTT. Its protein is CASSLQTGVNTEAFF.

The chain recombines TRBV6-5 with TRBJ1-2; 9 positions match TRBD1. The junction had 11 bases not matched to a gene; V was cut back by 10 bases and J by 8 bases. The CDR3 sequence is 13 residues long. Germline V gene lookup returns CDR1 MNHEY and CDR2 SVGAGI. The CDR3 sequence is CATGDRARKGYTF. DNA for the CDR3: TGTGCCACGGGGGACAGGGCAAGAAAAGGCTACACCTTC.

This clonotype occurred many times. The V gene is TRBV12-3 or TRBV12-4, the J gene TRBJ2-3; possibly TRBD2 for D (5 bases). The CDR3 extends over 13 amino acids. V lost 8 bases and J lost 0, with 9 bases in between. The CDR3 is CASGEHSTDTQYF. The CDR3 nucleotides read TGTGCCAGCGGGGAGCATAGCACAGATACGCAGTATTTT.

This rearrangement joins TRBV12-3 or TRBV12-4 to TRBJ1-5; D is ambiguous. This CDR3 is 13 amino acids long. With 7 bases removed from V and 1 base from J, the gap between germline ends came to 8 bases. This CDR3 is CASNLGSNQPQHF. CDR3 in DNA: TGTGCCAGCAACCTCGGGAGCAATCAGCCCCAGCATTTT.

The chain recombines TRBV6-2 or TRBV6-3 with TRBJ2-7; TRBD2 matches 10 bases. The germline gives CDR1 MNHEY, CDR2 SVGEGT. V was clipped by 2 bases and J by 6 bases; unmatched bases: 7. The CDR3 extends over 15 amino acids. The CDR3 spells CASSYPASGSREQYF. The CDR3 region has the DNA TGTGCCAGCAGTTACCCGGCTAGCGGGAGTCGCGAGCAGTACTTC.

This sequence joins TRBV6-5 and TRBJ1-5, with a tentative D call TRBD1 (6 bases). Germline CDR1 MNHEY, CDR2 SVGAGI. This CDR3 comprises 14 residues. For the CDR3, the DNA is TGTGCTACAAAGTCCAGGGGTAGCAATCAGCCCCAGCATTTT. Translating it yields CATKSRGSNQPQHF.